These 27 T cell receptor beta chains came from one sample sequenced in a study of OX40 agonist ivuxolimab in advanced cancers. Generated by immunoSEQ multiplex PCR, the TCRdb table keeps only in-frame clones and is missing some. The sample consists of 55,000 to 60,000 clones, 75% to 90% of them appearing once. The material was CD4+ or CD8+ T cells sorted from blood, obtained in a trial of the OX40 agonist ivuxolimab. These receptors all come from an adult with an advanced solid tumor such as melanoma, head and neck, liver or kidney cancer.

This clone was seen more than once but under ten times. In DNA form, the CDR3 reads TGTGCCAGTAGTATACAGGGAGATAATCAGCCCCAGCATTTT. It codes for CASSIQGDNQPQHF. The V and J genes are TRBV19 and TRBJ1-5; D possibly corresponds to TRBD1 (5 bases). The CDR3 sequence is 14 residues long. The germline V gene encodes CDR1 LNHDA and CDR2 SQIVND (reference sequence). V was shortened by 2 bases and J by 4 bases, with 9 bases between the two germline ends.

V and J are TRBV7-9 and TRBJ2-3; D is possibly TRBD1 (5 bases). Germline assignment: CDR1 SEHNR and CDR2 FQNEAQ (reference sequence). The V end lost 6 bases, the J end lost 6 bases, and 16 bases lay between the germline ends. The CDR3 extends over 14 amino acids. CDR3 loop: CASSGAIFVDTQYF. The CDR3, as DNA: TGTGCCAGCAGTGGGGCGATTTTCGTGGATACGCAGTATTTT. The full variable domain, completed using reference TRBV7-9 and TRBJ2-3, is DTGVSQNPRHKITKRGQNVTFRCDPISEHNRLYWYRQTLGQGPEFLTYFQNEAQLEKSRLLSDRFSAERPKGSFSTLEIQRTEQGDSAMYLCASSGAIFVDTQYFGPGTRLTVL.

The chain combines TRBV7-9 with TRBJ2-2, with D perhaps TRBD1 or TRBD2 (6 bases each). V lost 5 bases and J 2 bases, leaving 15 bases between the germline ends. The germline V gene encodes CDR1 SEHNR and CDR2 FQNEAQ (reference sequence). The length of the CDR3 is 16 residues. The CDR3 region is CASSHSRGANTGELFF. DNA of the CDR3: TGTGCCAGCAGCCACAGTAGGGGGGCCAACACCGGGGAGCTGTTTTTT.

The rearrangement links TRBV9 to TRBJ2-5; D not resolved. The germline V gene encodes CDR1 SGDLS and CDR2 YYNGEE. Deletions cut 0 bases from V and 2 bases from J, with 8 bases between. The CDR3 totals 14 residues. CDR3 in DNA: TGTGCCAGCAGCGTAGGTTCTACGCAAGAGACCCAGTACTTC. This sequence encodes CASSVGSTQETQYF.

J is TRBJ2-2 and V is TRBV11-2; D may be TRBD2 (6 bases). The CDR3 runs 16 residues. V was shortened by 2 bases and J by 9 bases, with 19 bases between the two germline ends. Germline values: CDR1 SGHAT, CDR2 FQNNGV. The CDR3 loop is CASSLQPGLSGRELFF. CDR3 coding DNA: TGTGCCAGCAGCTTACAGCCGGGACTCTCGGGTCGGGAGCTGTTTTTT.

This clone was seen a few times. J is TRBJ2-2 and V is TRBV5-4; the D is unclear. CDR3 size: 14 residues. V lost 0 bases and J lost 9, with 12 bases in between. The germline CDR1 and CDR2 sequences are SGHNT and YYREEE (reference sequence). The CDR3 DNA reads TGTGCCAGCAGCTTGGGACAAGTGGGCCGGGAGCTGTTTTTT. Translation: CASSLGQVGRELFF. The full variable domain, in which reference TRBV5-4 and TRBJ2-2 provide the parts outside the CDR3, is ETGVTQSPTHLIKTRGQQVTLRCSSQSGHNTVSWYQQALGQGPQFIFQYYREEENGRGNFPPRFSGLQFPNYSSELNVNALELDDSALYLCASSLGQVGRELFFGEGSRLTVL.

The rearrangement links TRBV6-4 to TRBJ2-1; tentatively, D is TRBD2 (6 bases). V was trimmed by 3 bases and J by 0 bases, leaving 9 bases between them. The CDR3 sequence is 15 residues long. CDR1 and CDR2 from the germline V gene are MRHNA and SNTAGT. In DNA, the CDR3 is TGTGCCAGCAGTGAGGAGGGGACCTCCTACAATGAGCAGTTCTTC. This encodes CASSEEGTSYNEQFF.

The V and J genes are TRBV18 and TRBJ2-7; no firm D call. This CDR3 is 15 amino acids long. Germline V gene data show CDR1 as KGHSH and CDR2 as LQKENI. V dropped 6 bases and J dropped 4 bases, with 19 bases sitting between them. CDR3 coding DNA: TGTGCCAGCTCCCCAGGTTTGGGGTTTTCGTACGAGCAGTACTTC. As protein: CASSPGLGFSYEQYF.

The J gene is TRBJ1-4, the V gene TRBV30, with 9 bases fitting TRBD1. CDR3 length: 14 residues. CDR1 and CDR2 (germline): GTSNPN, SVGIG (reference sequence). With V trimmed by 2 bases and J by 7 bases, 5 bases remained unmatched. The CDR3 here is CAWSWETGGEKLFF. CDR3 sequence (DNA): TGTGCCTGGAGTTGGGAGACAGGGGGTGAAAAACTGTTTTTT.

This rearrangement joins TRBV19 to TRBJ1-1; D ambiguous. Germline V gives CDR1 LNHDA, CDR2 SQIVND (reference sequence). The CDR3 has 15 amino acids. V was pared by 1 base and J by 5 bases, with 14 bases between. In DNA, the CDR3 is TGTGCCAGTAGTATAGGGGATCGCGGAGGAACTGAAGCTTTCTTT. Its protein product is CASSIGDRGGTEAFF.

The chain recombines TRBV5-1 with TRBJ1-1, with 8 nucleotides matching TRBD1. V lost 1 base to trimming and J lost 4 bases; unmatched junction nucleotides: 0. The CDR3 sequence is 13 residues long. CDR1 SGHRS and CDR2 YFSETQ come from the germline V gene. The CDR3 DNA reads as TGCGCCAGCAGCTTGACAGGGGGCACTGAAGCTTTCTTT. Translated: CASSLTGGTEAFF. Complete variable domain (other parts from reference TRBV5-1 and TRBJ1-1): KAGVTQTPRYLIKTRGQQVTLSCSPISGHRSVSWYQQTPGQGLQFLFEYFSETQRNKGNFPGRFSGRQFSNSRSEMNVSTLELGDSALYLCASSLTGGTEAFFGQGTRLTVV.

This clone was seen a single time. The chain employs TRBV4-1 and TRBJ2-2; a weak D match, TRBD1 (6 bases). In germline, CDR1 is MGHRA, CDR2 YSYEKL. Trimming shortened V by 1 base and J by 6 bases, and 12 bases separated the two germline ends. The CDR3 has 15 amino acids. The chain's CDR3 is CASSQGNSGAGELFF. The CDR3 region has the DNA TGCGCCAGCAGCCAAGGGAATTCAGGGGCCGGGGAGCTGTTTTTT.

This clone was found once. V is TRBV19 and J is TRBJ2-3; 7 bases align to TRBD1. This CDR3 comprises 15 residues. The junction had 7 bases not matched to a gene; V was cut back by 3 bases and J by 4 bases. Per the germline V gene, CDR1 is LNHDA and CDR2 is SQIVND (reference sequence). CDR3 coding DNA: TGTGCCAGTAGTATTTTAGGGGGCAGGGCAGATACGCAGTATTTT. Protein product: CASSILGGRADTQYF.

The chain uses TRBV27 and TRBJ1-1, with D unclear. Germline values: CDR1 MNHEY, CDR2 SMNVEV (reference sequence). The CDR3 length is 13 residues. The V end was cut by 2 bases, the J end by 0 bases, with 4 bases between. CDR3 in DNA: TGTGCCAGCAGTTTAGTCATGAACACTGAAGCTTTCTTT. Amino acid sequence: CASSLVMNTEAFF.

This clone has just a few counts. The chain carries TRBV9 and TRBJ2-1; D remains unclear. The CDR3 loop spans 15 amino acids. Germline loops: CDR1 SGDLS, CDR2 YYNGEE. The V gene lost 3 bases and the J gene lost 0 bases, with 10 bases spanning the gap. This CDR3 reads CASSGTPSSYNEQFF. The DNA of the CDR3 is TGTGCCAGCAGCGGGACCCCGAGCTCCTACAATGAGCAGTTCTTC.

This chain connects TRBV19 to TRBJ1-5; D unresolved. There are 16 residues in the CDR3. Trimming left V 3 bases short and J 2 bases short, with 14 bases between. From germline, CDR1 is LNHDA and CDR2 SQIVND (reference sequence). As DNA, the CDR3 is TGTGCCAGTAGTATCAATTCGTGGGGAGGCAATCAGCCCCAGCATTTT. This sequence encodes CASSINSWGGNQPQHF.

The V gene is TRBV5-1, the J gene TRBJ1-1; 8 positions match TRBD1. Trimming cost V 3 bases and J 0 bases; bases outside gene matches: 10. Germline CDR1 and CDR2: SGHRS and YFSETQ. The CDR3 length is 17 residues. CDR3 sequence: CASSSGQGLGVNTEAFF. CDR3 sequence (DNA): TGCGCCAGCAGCTCCGGACAGGGATTGGGGGTGAACACTGAAGCTTTCTTT.

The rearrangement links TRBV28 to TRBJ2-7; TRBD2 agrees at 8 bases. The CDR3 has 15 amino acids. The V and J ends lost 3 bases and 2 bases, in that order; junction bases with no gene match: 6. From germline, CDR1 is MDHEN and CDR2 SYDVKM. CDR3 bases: TGTGCCAGCAGTTTTTTGCTAGCGGGCCCCTACGAGCAGTACTTC. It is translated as CASSFLLAGPYEQYF.

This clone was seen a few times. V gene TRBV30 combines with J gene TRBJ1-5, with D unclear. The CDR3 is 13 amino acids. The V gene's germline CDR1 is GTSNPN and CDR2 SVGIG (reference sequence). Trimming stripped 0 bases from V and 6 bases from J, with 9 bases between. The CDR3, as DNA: TGTGCCTGGAGTGTAGAGATGGGTCAGCCCCAGCATTTT. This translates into CAWSVEMGQPQHF. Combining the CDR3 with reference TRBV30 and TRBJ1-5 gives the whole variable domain SQTIHQWPATLVQPVGSPLSLECTVEGTSNPNLYWYRQAAGRGLQLLFYSVGIGQISSEVPQNLSASRPQDRQFILSSKKLLLSDSGFYLCAWSVEMGQPQHFGDGTRLSIL.

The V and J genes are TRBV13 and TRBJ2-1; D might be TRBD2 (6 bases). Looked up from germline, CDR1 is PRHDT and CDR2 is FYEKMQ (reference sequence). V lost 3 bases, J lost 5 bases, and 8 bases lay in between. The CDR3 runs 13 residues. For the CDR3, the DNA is TGTGCCAGCAGCTTCCTAGCGAACAATGAGCAGTTCTTC. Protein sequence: CASSFLANNEQFF. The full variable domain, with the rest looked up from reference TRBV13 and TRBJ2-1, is AAGVIQSPRHLIKEKRETATLKCYPIPRHDTVYWYQQGPGQDPQFLISFYEKMQSDKGSIPDRFSAQQFSDYHSELNMSSLELGDSALYFCASSFLANNEQFFGPGTRLTVL.

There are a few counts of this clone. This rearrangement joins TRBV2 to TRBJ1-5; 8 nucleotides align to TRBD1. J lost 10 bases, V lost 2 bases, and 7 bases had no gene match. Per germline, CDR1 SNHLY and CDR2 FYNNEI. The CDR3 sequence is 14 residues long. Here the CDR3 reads CASSESTGGVPQHF. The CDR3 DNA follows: TGTGCCAGCAGTGAATCTACAGGGGGGGTCCCCCAGCATTTT. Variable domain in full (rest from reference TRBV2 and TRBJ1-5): EPEVTQTPSHQVTQMGQEVILRCVPISNHLYFYWYRQILGQKVEFLVSFYNNEISEKSEIFDDQFSVERPDGSNFTLKIRSTKLEDSAMYFCASSESTGGVPQHFGDGTRLSIL.

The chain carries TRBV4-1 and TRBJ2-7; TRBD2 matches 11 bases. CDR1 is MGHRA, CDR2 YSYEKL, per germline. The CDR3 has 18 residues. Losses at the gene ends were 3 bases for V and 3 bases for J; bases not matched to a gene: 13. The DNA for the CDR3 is TGCGCCAGCAGCCAGGCCCCAGGGGGGACTAGCGGTGGCTACGAGCAGTACTTC. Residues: CASSQAPGGTSGGYEQYF.

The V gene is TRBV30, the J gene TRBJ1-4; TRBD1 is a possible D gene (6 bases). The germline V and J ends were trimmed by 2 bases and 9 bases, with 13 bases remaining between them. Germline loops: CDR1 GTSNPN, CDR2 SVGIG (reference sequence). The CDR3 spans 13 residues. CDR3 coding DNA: TGTGCCTGGAGTCCCGCAGGGGCAAAAAAACTGTTTTTT. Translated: CAWSPAGAKKLFF.

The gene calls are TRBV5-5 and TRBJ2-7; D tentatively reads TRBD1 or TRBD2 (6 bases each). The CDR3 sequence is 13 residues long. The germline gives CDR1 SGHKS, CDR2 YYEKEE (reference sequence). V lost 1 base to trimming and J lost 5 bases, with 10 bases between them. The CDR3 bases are TGTGCCAGCAGCTTGAATAGGGGGGACGAGCAGTACTTC. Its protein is CASSLNRGDEQYF.

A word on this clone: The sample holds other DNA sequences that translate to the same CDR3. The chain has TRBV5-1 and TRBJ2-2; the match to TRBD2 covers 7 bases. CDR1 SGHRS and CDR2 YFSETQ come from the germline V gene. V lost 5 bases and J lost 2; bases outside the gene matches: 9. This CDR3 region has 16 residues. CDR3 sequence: CASSPKLALNTGELFF. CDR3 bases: TGCGCCAGCAGTCCGAAACTAGCGCTAAACACCGGGGAGCTGTTTTTT.

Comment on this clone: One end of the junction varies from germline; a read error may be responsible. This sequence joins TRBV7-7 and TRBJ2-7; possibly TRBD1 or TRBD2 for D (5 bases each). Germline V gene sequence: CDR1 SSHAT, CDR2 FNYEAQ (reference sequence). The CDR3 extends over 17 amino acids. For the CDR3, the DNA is TGTGCTAGCAGCCCCATACATGAGGGGAAACTATCCTACGAGCAGTACTTC. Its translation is CASSPIHEGKLSYEQYF.

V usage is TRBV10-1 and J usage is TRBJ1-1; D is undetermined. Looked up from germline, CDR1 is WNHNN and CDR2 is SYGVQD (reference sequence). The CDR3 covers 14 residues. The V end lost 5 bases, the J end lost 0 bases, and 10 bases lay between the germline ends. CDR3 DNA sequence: TGCGCCAGCAGTTCCGGAGCGATGAACACTGAAGCTTTCTTT. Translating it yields CASSSGAMNTEAFF.